Below are 15 T cell receptor beta chains sequenced from a single sample in a study of regulatory T cells in long-lasting Graves disease. Building the TCR beta libraries relied on iRepertoire HTBI primers, and CDR3 regions underwent Arm-PCR. TCRdb re-derived calls from the multiplex PCR reads in MiXCR, one entry per CDR3 protein. The data hold 420,000 or so distinct CDR3 sequences, with 23% observed a single time. Time point noted: persistent/refractory GD, antithyroid drugs over 5 years with positive TRAb. From RNA extracted from PBMCs, the TCR library was made. Sequencing used peripheral blood mononuclear cells (PBMCs), obtained when the disease was refractory, from a patient treated with antithyroid drugs. Receptors were obtained from a female donor with Graves disease.

In this sample, this clonotype turned up many times. The chain carries TRBV28 and TRBJ2-7; 11 bases align to TRBD1. J gave up 7 bases and V 5 bases, and 7 bases lay outside the gene matches. Germline lookup yields CDR1 MDHEN and CDR2 SYDVKM. The CDR3 runs to 14 residues. This chain's CDR3 is CASSIGQGAREQYF. For the CDR3, the DNA is TGTGCCAGCAGTATAGGACAGGGGGCGAGGGAGCAGTACTTC.

For this clonotype: Being one base from a much bigger clone, this may be a read error. J is TRBJ1-6 and V is TRBV5-5, with D perhaps TRBD1 (6 bases). The germline V and J ends were trimmed by 4 bases and 3 bases, with 8 bases remaining between them. CDR1 SGHKS and CDR2 YYEKEE come from the germline V gene (reference sequence). CDR3 length: 14 amino acids. The CDR3 region is CASSLDSYNSPLHF. CDR3 nucleotides: TGTGCCAGCAGCCTGGACAGCTATAATTCACCCCTCCACTTT.

This clonotype was picked up many times. The chain carries TRBV2 and TRBJ1-1; D might be TRBD1 (6 bases). V was trimmed by 4 bases and J by 4 bases, leaving 13 bases between them. CDR1 is SNHLY, CDR2 FYNNEI, per germline. This CDR3 is 14 amino acids long. The CDR3 DNA reads as TGTGCCAGCAGTGTCGAGGGGGATTCCACTGAAGCTTTCTTT. This sequence encodes CASSVEGDSTEAFF.

This clonotype has a handful of counts. The chain combines TRBV27 with TRBJ1-5; D is undetermined. Trimming removed 2 bases at V and 0 bases at J, with 8 bases between. CDR1 is MNHEY and CDR2 is SMNVEV in the germline V gene (reference sequence). This CDR3 is 15 amino acids long. CDR3: CASSLALNSNQPQHF. The DNA for the CDR3 is TGTGCCAGCAGTTTAGCGCTAAATAGCAATCAGCCCCAGCATTTT.

In its sample, this clonotype was seen many times. The CDR3 sequence is CASSLNNSPLHF. In nucleotides, the CDR3 is TGTGCCAGCAGCCTGAATAATTCACCCCTCCACTTT. The J gene is TRBJ1-6, the V gene TRBV7-2; D is unresolved. The CDR3 runs 12 residues. The germline V and J ends were trimmed by 5 bases and 5 bases, with 4 bases remaining between them. Looked up from germline, CDR1 is SGHTA and CDR2 is FQGNSA.

The rearrangement uses TRBV3-1 and TRBJ2-4; maybe TRBD1 (6 bases). CDR3 length: 19 amino acids. V shed 1 base and J shed 0 bases, with 19 bases lying between them. The germline CDR1 and CDR2 sequences are LGHDT and YNNKEL (reference sequence). The CDR3 coding sequence is TGTGCCAGCAGCCAAGTCCAGGACAGAGAAAGCCTAGCCAAAAACATTCAGTACTTC. This translates into CASSQVQDRESLAKNIQYF.

This clonotype has a count of ten or more. This chain joins TRBV7-8 and TRBJ2-7; D unclear. The germline V gene has CDR1 SGHVS and CDR2 FQNEAQ. This CDR3 has 13 residues. Deletions cut 5 bases from V and 6 bases from J, with 14 bases between. CDR3 bases: TGTGCCAGCAGCATAGATGGGGTTGGCGAGCAGTACTTC. Translation gives CASSIDGVGEQYF.

The table lists this clonotype with many counts. The chain employs TRBV7-2 and TRBJ2-7, with TRBD2 matching over 9 bases. V gave up 5 bases and J gave up 1 base; unmatched junction bases: 9. In germline, CDR1 is SGHTA, CDR2 FQGNSA. This CDR3 has 16 residues. CDR3 in amino acids: CASSLTSGSPSYEQYF. The CDR3 DNA sequence: TGTGCCAGCAGCCTTACTAGCGGGTCACCTTCCTACGAGCAGTACTTC.

This clonotype showed up many times. This chain joins TRBV5-1 and TRBJ1-2, with D perhaps matching TRBD1 (6 bases). The V gene's germline CDR1 is SGHRS and CDR2 YFSETQ. The V gene lost 0 bases and the J gene lost 4 bases, with 13 bases spanning the gap. This CDR3 is 15 amino acids long. CDR3 protein: CASSLERTVLYGYTF. The DNA of the CDR3 is TGCGCCAGCAGCTTGGAAAGGACAGTCCTCTATGGCTACACCTTC.

This clonotype has at least ten counts. The genes are TRBV13 and TRBJ2-7; TRBD1 matches at 7 bases. This CDR3 region has 16 residues. The trim removed 4 bases at V and 0 bases at J, leaving 9 bases unmatched. CDR1 PRHDT and CDR2 FYEKMQ come from the germline V gene (reference sequence). DNA of the CDR3: TGTGCCAGCAGCTCACTGGACAGGAGGACCTCCTACGAGCAGTACTTC. Protein sequence: CASSSLDRRTSYEQYF.

This clonotype was seen at least ten times. The rearrangement uses TRBV28 and TRBJ1-2, with no clear D. The length of the CDR3 is 13 residues. V was pared by 7 bases and J by 7 bases, with 16 bases between. Germline loops: CDR1 MDHEN, CDR2 SYDVKM. CDR3: CASIDGRLSGYTF. The CDR3 DNA reads TGTGCCAGCATAGACGGCCGGTTGTCTGGCTACACCTTC.

This clonotype was recorded at least ten times. The CDR3 sequence is CASRDRVRSEAFF. Written as DNA, the CDR3 is TGTGCCAGCCGCGACAGGGTTCGCTCTGAAGCTTTCTTT. The V and J genes are TRBV6-1 and TRBJ1-1; TRBD1 aligns across 7 bases. Germline CDR1 and CDR2: MNHNS and SASEGT. Losses at the gene ends were 8 bases for V and 6 bases for J; bases not matched to a gene: 9. The CDR3 is 13 amino acids.

The rearrangement uses TRBV28 and TRBJ1-2; TRBD1 agrees at 11 bases. Trimming took 3 bases from V and 6 from J; bases not matched to a gene: 6. The CDR3 spans 15 residues. In germline, CDR1 is MDHEN, CDR2 SYDVKM. The CDR3 sequence is CASSLGTGGPHGYTF. CDR3 sequence (DNA): TGTGCCAGCAGTTTGGGGACAGGGGGGCCTCATGGCTACACCTTC.

Here the CDR3 reads CASSQVPEYGYEQYF. The DNA for the CDR3 is TGCGCCAGCAGCCAAGTTCCGGAATACGGGTACGAGCAGTACTTC. The chain is built from TRBV4-1 and TRBJ2-7; D is unclear. V dropped 1 base and J dropped 4 bases, with 14 bases sitting between them. Germline V gene lookup returns CDR1 MGHRA and CDR2 YSYEKL. The CDR3 runs 15 residues.

This clonotype was observed many times. J is TRBJ1-3 and V is TRBV2, with D possibly TRBD1 on 5 matching bases. The CDR3 consists of 15 residues. Per the germline V gene, CDR1 is SNHLY and CDR2 is FYNNEI. The V end was cut by 7 bases, the J end by 1 base, with 14 bases between. CDR3 sequence: CASTRDRSSGNTIYF. CDR3 nucleotides: TGTGCCAGCACGAGAGACAGAAGTTCTGGAAACACCATATATTTT.